These T cell receptor beta chains were read from a single sample in a study of regulatory T cells in long-lasting Graves disease. From the multiplex PCR reads, TCRdb called clonotypes with MiXCR, one entry per CDR3 protein. The sample includes about 400,000 distinct CDR3 sequences, roughly 15% seen only once; the top ten take 22%. Sequenced here: peripheral blood mononuclear cells (PBMCs), sampled at new diagnosis, from a patient treated with antithyroid drugs. These receptor sequences come from a female donor with Graves disease. The CDR3 runs from the conserved cysteine through the conserved F or W. Fields, in order: J gene, clone size, D gene, V gene, CDR3 DNA, CDR3 protein. D genes are given only for firm matches. Rows give clone size only sometimes, using once, few, many, or a class for an expanded clone.

J gene: TRBJ1-1; clone size: many; D gene: -; V gene: TRBV18; CDR3 DNA: TGTGCCAGCTCCTCGAGGTTTGTGAACACTGAAGCTTTCTTT; CDR3 protein: CASSSRFVNTEAFF
J gene: TRBJ2-1; clone size: many; D gene: TRBD2; V gene: TRBV6-5; CDR3 DNA: TGTGCCAGCAGTTACGGGGGAGCGGGGGGATATAACAATGAGCAGTTCTTC; CDR3 protein: CASSYGGAGGYNNEQFF
J gene: TRBJ2-3; clone size: many; D gene: TRBD1; V gene: TRBV7-9; CDR3 DNA: TGTGCCAGCAGCCCGGGACAGGGCCGGGGTTCAGATACGCAGTATTTT; CDR3 protein: CASSPGQGRGSDTQYF
J gene: TRBJ2-7; clone size: many; D gene: -; V gene: TRBV20-1; CDR3 DNA: TGCAGTGCTAGAGATCACCGGGATAGGCTCGACGAGCAGTACTTC; CDR3 protein: CSARDHRDRLDEQYF
J gene: TRBJ1-6; clone size: few; D gene: -; V gene: TRBV7-6; CDR3 DNA: TGTGCCAGCAGCCGTAGCTCCCCAGGACAATATAATTCACCCCTCCACTTT; CDR3 protein: CASSRSSPGQYNSPLHF
J gene: TRBJ2-1; clone size: many; D gene: TRBD1; V gene: TRBV7-3; CDR3 DNA: TGTGCCAGCAGCTTACGGACAGGGGAGAGGAATGAGCAGTTCTTC; CDR3 protein: CASSLRTGERNEQFF
J gene: TRBJ2-7; clone size: many; D gene: -; V gene: TRBV18; CDR3 DNA: TGTGCCAGCTCACCCGACCGAACCGAGCAGTACTTC; CDR3 protein: CASSPDRTEQYF
J gene: TRBJ1-2; clone size: many; D gene: TRBD1; V gene: TRBV24-1; CDR3 DNA: TGTGCCACCAGTGATACAGGGGATGGCTACACCTTC; CDR3 protein: CATSDTGDGYTF
J gene: TRBJ2-1; clone size: -; D gene: TRBD2; V gene: TRBV6-5; CDR3 DNA: TGTGCCAGCAGTTTCTATAGCGGGAGGGCCCACTACAATGAGCAGTTCTTC; CDR3 protein: CASSFYSGRAHYNEQFF
J gene: TRBJ2-7; clone size: -; D gene: TRBD1; V gene: TRBV13; CDR3 DNA: TGTGCCACAAAGCCGGGACAGACGGCCTACGAGCAGTACTTC; CDR3 protein: CATKPGQTAYEQYF
J gene: TRBJ2-3; clone size: -; D gene: -; V gene: TRBV2; CDR3 DNA: TGTGCCAGCAGTGAATATCCTACTGATACGCAGTATTTT; CDR3 protein: CASSEYPTDTQYF
J gene: TRBJ1-1; clone size: many; D gene: -; V gene: TRBV18; CDR3 DNA: TGTGCCAGCTCACCATCGGGGGGCGACACTGAAGCTTTCTTT; CDR3 protein: CASSPSGGDTEAFF
J gene: TRBJ2-1; clone size: many; D gene: TRBD2; V gene: TRBV12-3/TRBV12-4; CDR3 DNA: TGTGCCAGCAGTTTAGGTAGCGGGGGCTACAATGAGCAGTTCTTC; CDR3 protein: CASSLGSGGYNEQFF
J gene: TRBJ1-1; clone size: many; D gene: -; V gene: TRBV18; CDR3 DNA: TGTGCCAGCTCACCAATCGAGGCCCCTGAAGCTTTCTTT; CDR3 protein: CASSPIEAPEAFF
J gene: TRBJ2-7; clone size: -; D gene: TRBD1; V gene: TRBV28; CDR3 DNA: TGTGCCAGCAGTCCCTATGCAGGGGGTCTCTACGAGCAGTACTTC; CDR3 protein: CASSPYAGGLYEQYF
J gene: TRBJ1-3; clone size: few; D gene: -; V gene: TRBV5-1; CDR3 DNA: TGCGCCAGCAGCCGCACCGGACAGAACTCTGGAAACACCATATATTTT; CDR3 protein: CASSRTGQNSGNTIYF
J gene: TRBJ2-6; clone size: many; D gene: -; V gene: TRBV5-1; CDR3 DNA: TGCGCCAGCAGCTTGGAAGGGGGCTCTGGGGCCAACGTCCTGACTTTC; CDR3 protein: CASSLEGGSGANVLTF
J gene: TRBJ1-2; clone size: many; D gene: -; V gene: TRBV2; CDR3 DNA: TGTGCCAGCGTCGGAGGCTACCATGGCTACACCTTC; CDR3 protein: CASVGGYHGYTF
J gene: TRBJ1-1; clone size: -; D gene: -; V gene: TRBV6-5; CDR3 DNA: TGTGCCAGCAGTTACCCAGGGCGGGGCACTGAAGCTTTCTTT; CDR3 protein: CASSYPGRGTEAFF
J gene: TRBJ1-1; clone size: many; D gene: -; V gene: TRBV6-1; CDR3 DNA: TGTGCCAGCACCCCAGGGCGGGGATCGGACACTGAAGCTTTCTTT; CDR3 protein: CASTPGRGSDTEAFF
J gene: TRBJ1-4; clone size: many; D gene: TRBD1; V gene: TRBV5-1; CDR3 DNA: TGCGCCAGCAGCTTGGTAGGGGGCCTGGAAAAACTGTTTTTT; CDR3 protein: CASSLVGGLEKLFF
J gene: TRBJ1-1; clone size: many; D gene: TRBD1; V gene: TRBV6-1; CDR3 DNA: TGTGCCAGCGGAGACAGGGGGTGGACTGAAGCTTTCTTT; CDR3 protein: CASGDRGWTEAFF
J gene: TRBJ1-2; clone size: -; D gene: TRBD1; V gene: TRBV19; CDR3 DNA: TGTGCCAGTAGTGGAGAACGGACAGGAGGATCTGGCTACACCTTC; CDR3 protein: CASSGERTGGSGYTF
J gene: TRBJ1-1; clone size: many; D gene: TRBD1; V gene: TRBV5-6; CDR3 DNA: TGTGCCAGCAGAAAATACAGGGGACGGGACACTGAAGCTTTCTTT; CDR3 protein: CASRKYRGRDTEAFF
J gene: TRBJ1-4; clone size: -; D gene: -; V gene: TRBV7-9; CDR3 DNA: TGTGCCAGCAGCCGGCCTAGGGAAAAACTGTTTTTT; CDR3 protein: CASSRPREKLFF
J gene: TRBJ1-1; clone size: many; D gene: -; V gene: TRBV5-1; CDR3 DNA: TGTGCCAGCAGCCGTGGTGACAGCATGAACACTGAAGCTTTCTTT; CDR3 protein: CASSRGDSMNTEAFF
J gene: TRBJ1-1; clone size: -; D gene: TRBD1; V gene: TRBV6-5; CDR3 DNA: TGTGCCAGCAGTTACGGGACAGGGGTCGGTGAAGCTTTCTTT; CDR3 protein: CASSYGTGVGEAFF
J gene: TRBJ2-3; clone size: many; D gene: TRBD2; V gene: TRBV12-3/TRBV12-4; CDR3 DNA: TGTGCCAGCCCCCGCGGGGGGGCTGATACGCAGTATTTT; CDR3 protein: CASPRGGADTQYF
J gene: TRBJ2-7; clone size: -; D gene: -; V gene: TRBV4-3; CDR3 DNA: TGCGCCAGCAGCGCAAACCGGGCCAATAGCGTCGAGCAGTACTTC; CDR3 protein: CASSANRANSVEQYF
J gene: TRBJ2-1; clone size: many; D gene: TRBD1; V gene: TRBV28; CDR3 DNA: TGTGCCAGCAGCAAACCAGGGGGCTCCTACAATGAGCAGTTCTTC; CDR3 protein: CASSKPGGSYNEQFF
J gene: TRBJ2-5; clone size: many; D gene: TRBD2; V gene: TRBV11-2; CDR3 DNA: TGTGCCAGCAGCTTAAGACCTAGCGGGATAGGAGAGACCCAGTACTTC; CDR3 protein: CASSLRPSGIGETQYF
J gene: TRBJ2-5; clone size: many; D gene: -; V gene: TRBV14; CDR3 DNA: TGTGCCAGCAGCTCACTTTGGAACCAAGAGACCCAGTACTTC; CDR3 protein: CASSSLWNQETQYF
J gene: TRBJ2-3; clone size: -; D gene: TRBD2; V gene: TRBV24-1; CDR3 DNA: TGTGCCACCAGTGATTCCGGGGGGACGAATACGCAGTATTTT; CDR3 protein: CATSDSGGTNTQYF
J gene: TRBJ1-2; clone size: many; D gene: TRBD1; V gene: TRBV10-3; CDR3 DNA: TGTGCCATCGGGACAGGCTCCTATGGCTACACCTTC; CDR3 protein: CAIGTGSYGYTF
J gene: TRBJ1-1; clone size: -; D gene: -; V gene: TRBV6-2/TRBV6-3; CDR3 DNA: TGTGCCATCAGTCCAATCGGGGGCGAGACTGAAGCTTTCTTT; CDR3 protein: CAISPIGGETEAFF
J gene: TRBJ1-4; clone size: -; D gene: TRBD1; V gene: TRBV13; CDR3 DNA: TGTGCCAGCAGCCGAACAGGGGGCGCCGGTGAAAAACTGTTTTTT; CDR3 protein: CASSRTGGAGEKLFF
J gene: TRBJ1-2; clone size: few; D gene: -; V gene: TRBV27; CDR3 DNA: TGTGCCAGCAGAGGTGGTATGGACAGTCATGGCTACACCTTC; CDR3 protein: CASRGGMDSHGYTF
J gene: TRBJ2-3; clone size: many; D gene: -; V gene: TRBV7-9; CDR3 DNA: TGTGCCAGCACTCCCCAAGGAGATACGCAGTATTTT; CDR3 protein: CASTPQGDTQYF
J gene: TRBJ2-1; clone size: -; D gene: TRBD2; V gene: TRBV7-8; CDR3 DNA: TGTGCCAGCAGCTTAGGGACTAGCGGCCCGAATGAGCAGTTCTTC; CDR3 protein: CASSLGTSGPNEQFF
J gene: TRBJ2-2; clone size: many; D gene: -; V gene: TRBV19; CDR3 DNA: TGTGCCAGTAGTATTGTAACGACAGCTTACACCGGGGAGCTGTTTTTT; CDR3 protein: CASSIVTTAYTGELFF
J gene: TRBJ2-3; clone size: -; D gene: -; V gene: TRBV10-3; CDR3 DNA: TGTGCCATCAGTGAAAGCACAGATACGCAGTATTTT; CDR3 protein: CAISESTDTQYF
J gene: TRBJ2-3; clone size: many; D gene: TRBD1; V gene: TRBV7-9; CDR3 DNA: TGTGCCAGCAGCTCCATACTAGGGGACAGGGGGCAGTCAGATACGCAGTATTTT; CDR3 protein: CASSSILGDRGQSDTQYF
J gene: TRBJ2-5; clone size: -; D gene: TRBD2; V gene: TRBV7-2; CDR3 DNA: TGTGCCAGCAGCTTAGGGACTAGCGGGAGGGGAGAGACCCAGTACTTC; CDR3 protein: CASSLGTSGRGETQYF
J gene: TRBJ1-4; clone size: once; D gene: -; V gene: TRBV2; CDR3 DNA: TGTGCCAGCAGTGATCCGACAAAACTGTTTTTT; CDR3 protein: CASSDPTKLFF
J gene: TRBJ2-1; clone size: many; D gene: -; V gene: TRBV11-2; CDR3 DNA: TGTGCCAGCAGCTTAGTGGTAGGACTACCAAGCTCCTACAATGAGCAGTTCTTC; CDR3 protein: CASSLVVGLPSSYNEQFF
J gene: TRBJ2-5; clone size: few; D gene: -; V gene: TRBV18; CDR3 DNA: TGTGCCAGCTCTAAACAGGGTCAAGAGACCCAGTACTTC; CDR3 protein: CASSKQGQETQYF
J gene: TRBJ1-2; clone size: -; D gene: -; V gene: TRBV6-1; CDR3 DNA: TGTGCCAGCAGCCCCGGGACGGCGGAGTTGGACACCTTC; CDR3 protein: CASSPGTAELDTF
J gene: TRBJ1-5; clone size: few; D gene: -; V gene: TRBV28; CDR3 DNA: TGTGCCAGCAGTTACTCTAGAAACAATCAGCCCCAGCATTTT; CDR3 protein: CASSYSRNNQPQHF
J gene: TRBJ1-3; clone size: few; D gene: -; V gene: TRBV7-2; CDR3 DNA: TGTGCCAGCAGCTTCGGGGCAGGAGGAAACACCATATATTTT; CDR3 protein: CASSFGAGGNTIYF
J gene: TRBJ2-1; clone size: many; D gene: TRBD1; V gene: TRBV7-9; CDR3 DNA: TGTGCCAGCAGCTTAGGGCAGGGGGCTATCCCTTACAATGAGCAGTTCTTC; CDR3 protein: CASSLGQGAIPYNEQFF